This entry lists 14 T cell receptor beta chains sequenced from one sample in a study of T cells in localized non-small cell lung cancer. The data were produced by immunoSEQ multiplex PCR, yet TCRdb's version contains in-frame clones alone and is incomplete. This sample carries 75,000 to 95,000 clones, around three quarters of them seen once, and the ten largest clones take over 15%. The sequences come from PBMCs, collected before any cancer treatment. All receptors come from a man aged 40 to 70 with stage II squamous cell lung carcinoma.

The chain combines TRBV19 with TRBJ1-5, with D perhaps TRBD1 (6 bases). From germline, CDR1 is LNHDA and CDR2 SQIVND (reference sequence). The CDR3 loop spans 12 amino acids. V was pared by 6 bases and J by 5 bases, with 8 bases between. Here the CDR3 reads CASSNRDQPQHF. The DNA of the CDR3 is TGTGCCAGTAGCAACAGGGATCAGCCCCAGCATTTT.

In this sample, this clone turned up a few times. This chain connects TRBV29-1 to TRBJ1-1, with TRBD1 as a possible D gene (5 bases). In germline, CDR1 is SQVTM, CDR2 ANQGSEA. The CDR3 spans 13 residues. V was cut by 6 bases and J by 3 bases, with 14 bases left in between. This CDR3 is CSVVKGVDTEAFF. CDR3 coding DNA: TGCAGCGTCGTTAAAGGGGTCGACACTGAAGCTTTCTTT. The full variable domain, rest sourced from reference TRBV29-1 and TRBJ1-1, is SAVISQKPSRDICQRGTSLTIQCQVDSQVTMMFWYRQQPGQSLTLIATANQGSEATYESGFVIDKFPISRPNLTFSTLTVSNMSPEDSSIYLCSVVKGVDTEAFFGQGTRLTVV.

The rearrangement joins TRBV5-1 to TRBJ2-7; D remains unclear. This CDR3 has 13 residues. Looked up from germline, CDR1 is SGHRS and CDR2 is YFSETQ. V shed 4 bases and J shed 3 bases, with 11 bases lying between them. This chain's CDR3 is CASSNAGGYEQYF. CDR3 DNA: TGCGCCAGCAGCAACGCCGGCGGCTACGAGCAGTACTTC.

The genes are TRBV7-6 and TRBJ2-5; D is unclear. CDR3 length: 11 residues. The V end lost 5 bases, the J end lost 5 bases, and 6 bases lay between the germline ends. CDR1 and CDR2 (germline): SGHVS, FNYEAQ. In nucleotides, the CDR3 is TGTGCCAGCAGCCCTCGGGAGACCCAGTACTTC. Its protein is CASSPRETQYF.

CDR3 residues: CASAGQGVGEQYF. In DNA form, the CDR3 reads TGTGCCAGCGCGGGACAGGGGGTGGGGGAGCAGTACTTC. J is TRBJ2-7 and V is TRBV18; 11 bases fit TRBD1. The trim removed 8 bases at V and 7 bases at J, leaving 7 bases unmatched. The CDR3 is 13 amino acids. Germline CDR1 KGHSH, CDR2 LQKENI.

The chain employs TRBV7-6 and TRBJ1-1; TRBD1 agrees at 8 bases. Germline V gives CDR1 SGHVS, CDR2 FNYEAQ. The CDR3 runs 15 residues. V dropped 3 bases and J dropped 4; count of bases not matched to a gene: 7. The CDR3 nucleotides read TGTGCCAGCAGCTTGAAACCAGGGGGCGGCACTGAAGCTTTCTTT. Translation gives CASSLKPGGGTEAFF.

A word on this clone: Germline and junction disagree at one end, which may indicate a read error. The genes are TRBV7-7 and TRBJ1-4; perhaps TRBD1 as D (6 bases). CDR1 is SSHAT, CDR2 FNYEAQ, per germline (reference sequence). The CDR3 runs 14 residues. The CDR3 coding sequence is TGTGCTAGCAGCTTAAGTCAGGGGAGCGGAAAACTGTTTTTT. This sequence encodes CASSLSQGSGKLFF.

V usage is TRBV2 and J usage is TRBJ1-2; D is unclear. Trimming pared 2 bases from V and 6 bases from J, leaving 16 bases between. CDR1 SNHLY and CDR2 FYNNEI come from the germline V gene. CDR3 length equals 15 residues. The CDR3 DNA reads TGTGCCAGCAGTGAAAAGAGGGAAAGACTCGATGGCTACACCTTC. Amino acids: CASSEKRERLDGYTF.

A single count supports this clone. The V call is TRBV2, the J call TRBJ2-7; 12 bases are a match to TRBD2. CDR3 length: 17 amino acids. Germline CDR1 and CDR2: SNHLY and FYNNEI. J was trimmed by 4 bases and V by 0 bases; bases with no gene match: 7. CDR3 residues: CASSEAGLAGPFYEQYF. CDR3 in DNA: TGTGCCAGCAGTGAAGCCGGACTAGCGGGACCCTTTTACGAGCAGTACTTC.

V gene TRBV7-2 combines with J gene TRBJ2-7, with 8 nucleotides matching TRBD2. The CDR3 spans 18 residues. Per germline, CDR1 SGHTA and CDR2 FQGNSA. The trim removed 2 bases at V and 5 bases at J, leaving 17 bases unmatched. The CDR3 is CASSLKPSNLAGRNEQYF. Written as DNA, the CDR3 is TGTGCCAGCAGCTTAAAGCCTTCCAATCTAGCGGGTCGGAACGAGCAGTACTTC.

J is TRBJ2-1 and V is TRBV5-1; 12 bases are shared with TRBD2. Losses at the gene ends were 3 bases for V and 8 bases for J; bases not matched to a gene: 18. Germline V gene sequence: CDR1 SGHRS, CDR2 YFSETQ. The CDR3 consists of 19 residues. This chain's CDR3 is CASSSRRLAGERVRDEQFF. DNA for the CDR3: TGCGCCAGCAGCTCCCGACGACTAGCGGGAGAACGGGTTAGGGATGAGCAGTTCTTC.

V and J are TRBV7-9 and TRBJ1-5; D unclear. Trimming cost V 2 bases and J 4 bases, with 6 bases left between them. The length of the CDR3 is 13 residues. The germline gives CDR1 SEHNR, CDR2 FQNEAQ (reference sequence). This chain's CDR3 is CASSLTGNQPQHF. The CDR3 nucleotides are TGTGCCAGCAGCTTAACGGGTAATCAGCCCCAGCATTTT. The variable domain in full, completed from reference TRBV7-9 and TRBJ1-5, reads DTGVSQNPRHKITKRGQNVTFRCDPISEHNRLYWYRQTLGQGPEFLTYFQNEAQLEKSRLLSDRFSAERPKGSFSTLEIQRTEQGDSAMYLCASSLTGNQPQHFGDGTRLSIL.

The chain has TRBV19 and TRBJ1-2; D call uncertain. This CDR3 spans 13 amino acids. Trimming shortened V by 3 bases and J by 11 bases, and 16 bases separated the two germline ends. Germline CDR1 LNHDA, CDR2 SQIVND (reference sequence). The CDR3 bases are TGTGCCAGTAGTATCGACGGCCTATTAAGTTACACCTTC. Translating gives CASSIDGLLSYTF.

The V gene is TRBV18, the J gene TRBJ1-6; 7 bases fit TRBD1. J gave up 5 bases and V 3 bases, and 4 bases lay outside the gene matches. Germline V gene sequence: CDR1 KGHSH, CDR2 LQKENI. This CDR3 contains 15 residues. CDR3 in amino acids: CASSPRQGDNSPLHF. In nucleotides, the CDR3 is TGTGCCAGCTCACCGAGACAGGGTGATAATTCACCCCTCCACTTT. The variable domain in full, completed from reference TRBV18 and TRBJ1-6, reads NAGVMQNPRHLVRRRGQEARLRCSPMKGHSHVYWYRQLPEEGLKFMVYLQKENIIDESGMPKERFSAEFPKEGPSILRIQQVVRGDSAAYFCASSPRQGDNSPLHFGNGTRLTVT.